Listed here are 17 T cell receptor beta chains from one sample, sequenced in a study of shared clonotypes between healthy human individuals. Naive CD8 populations comprised CD45RO-negative cells positively selected for CCR7, excluding terminally differentiated effector memory CD45RA+ cells. The method was immunoSEQ multiplex PCR; TCRdb's version includes in-frame clones alone and lacks a portion of them. Here the sample spans 1.5 million to 2.5 million clones, roughly 94% being singletons. Sequencing used naive CD8+ T cells sorted from blood. These receptors all stem from a man between 18 and 29 years old in good health.

This clone showed up just once. The gene calls are TRBV28 and TRBJ2-2; no firm D call. CDR1 is MDHEN, CDR2 SYDVKM, per germline. The ends were cut back, 4 bases at V and 6 bases at J, with 9 bases in the middle. The CDR3 totals 13 residues. As DNA, the CDR3 is TGTGCCAGCAGTTCCCTTGTTGCCGGGGAGCTGTTTTTT. Translation gives CASSSLVAGELFF. Complete variable domain (other parts from reference TRBV28 and TRBJ2-2): DVKVTQSSRYLVKRTGEKVFLECVQDMDHENMFWYRQDPGLGLRLIYFSYDVKMKEKGDIPEGYSVSREKKERFSLILESASTNQTSMYLCASSSLVAGELFFGEGSRLTVL.

The chain joins TRBV27 to TRBJ1-6, with D possibly TRBD1 on 5 matching bases. The ends were cut back, 7 bases at V and 11 bases at J, with 15 bases in the middle. The length of the CDR3 is 13 residues. Germline V gene sequence: CDR1 MNHEY, CDR2 SMNVEV (reference sequence). CDR3 DNA sequence: TGTGCCAGCAAAGCCCAAGGGGTAGCACCCCTCCACTTT. Encoded protein: CASKAQGVAPLHF.

This chain's CDR3 is CASSFPFTSGGYPPGELFF. CDR3 in DNA: TGTGCCAGCAGCTTCCCATTCACTAGCGGGGGCTACCCGCCCGGGGAGCTGTTTTTT. The gene calls are TRBV11-2 and TRBJ2-2; 11 nucleotides line up with TRBD2. Germline lookup yields CDR1 SGHAT and CDR2 FQNNGV. V was pared by 3 bases and J by 6 bases, with 15 bases of the junction left unmatched. The CDR3 spans 19 residues.

This clone was recorded only once. V gene TRBV28 combines with J gene TRBJ1-1; 9 bases map to TRBD1. CDR1 is MDHEN and CDR2 is SYDVKM in the germline V gene. This CDR3 is built from 16 residues. J lost 5 bases, V lost 2 bases, and 9 bases had no gene match. DNA of the CDR3: TGTGCCAGCAGTTTACTCCGACAGGGGGTGAGAACTGAAGCTTTCTTT. Protein sequence: CASSLLRQGVRTEAFF.

The chain combines TRBV27 with TRBJ2-1; either TRBD1 or TRBD2 may supply D (6 bases each). Looked up from germline, CDR1 is MNHEY and CDR2 is SMNVEV (reference sequence). V was trimmed by 5 bases and J by 5 bases, leaving 19 bases between them. This CDR3 has 16 residues. In nucleotides, the CDR3 is TGTGCCAGCAGTCACTACACTCGGGGGCCAAACAATGAGCAGTTCTTC. This translates into CASSHYTRGPNNEQFF.

The genes are TRBV5-6 and TRBJ1-1; 8 nucleotides match TRBD1. Per germline, CDR1 SGHDT and CDR2 YYEEEE. With V trimmed by 6 bases and J by 3 bases, 13 bases remained unmatched. This CDR3 has 16 residues. CDR3 region: CASTLGPDREYTEAFF. The DNA for the CDR3 is TGTGCCAGCACCTTAGGCCCGGACAGGGAGTACACTGAAGCTTTCTTT.

The rearrangement joins TRBV6-6 to TRBJ2-7; 8 bases are a match to TRBD1. CDR1 and CDR2 from the germline V gene are MNHNY and SVGAGI (reference sequence). The V gene end was trimmed by 5 bases and the J gene end by 2 bases; junction bases not matched to a gene: 5. The CDR3 is 14 amino acids. The CDR3 spells CASSRTGNTYEQYF. The CDR3 DNA reads as TGTGCCAGCAGTCGGACAGGGAACACCTACGAGCAGTACTTC.

The chain carries TRBV12-5 and TRBJ2-7; 8 bases align to TRBD1. The junction had 6 bases not matched to a gene; V was cut back by 4 bases and J by 7 bases. This CDR3 is 13 amino acids long. Looked up from germline, CDR1 is LGHNT and CDR2 is FRNRAP. The CDR3 is CASGSGQGGEQYF. The DNA of the CDR3 is TGTGCTAGTGGTTCCGGACAGGGCGGTGAGCAGTACTTC.

V and J are TRBV30 and TRBJ1-2; D is perhaps TRBD1 (5 bases). Trimming removed 7 bases from V and 0 bases from J, with 15 bases in between. CDR1 is GTSNPN and CDR2 is SVGIG in the germline V gene (reference sequence). The CDR3 has 14 residues. CDR3: CALWGEAANYGYTF. The CDR3 DNA reads TGTGCCTTGTGGGGCGAGGCTGCTAACTATGGCTACACCTTC.

This sequence joins TRBV14 and TRBJ1-6, with TRBD1 matching over 7 bases. Germline V gives CDR1 SGHDN, CDR2 FVKESK. This CDR3 has 13 amino acids. The V segment lost 10 bases and the J segment 5 bases; nucleotides outside the gene matches: 5. CDR3 DNA sequence: TGTGCCACCGGGGGACAGAATAATTCACCCCTCCACTTT. This codes for CATGGQNNSPLHF.

V and J are TRBV5-6 and TRBJ2-5; no clear D. This CDR3 is built from 15 residues. V shed 0 bases and J shed 4 bases, with 13 bases lying between them. CDR1 and CDR2 (germline): SGHDT, YYEEEE. The CDR3 nucleotides are TGTGCCAGCAGCTTGGAGATGCTGGAAGGAGAGACCCAGTACTTC. It translates to CASSLEMLEGETQYF.

The rearrangement links TRBV30 to TRBJ2-1; no firm D call. V gave up 3 bases and J gave up 10 bases, with 13 bases separating them. The CDR3 is made up of 12 amino acids. Germline CDR1 GTSNPN, CDR2 SVGIG (reference sequence). The CDR3 region is CAWSPESWEQFF. The CDR3 DNA follows: TGTGCCTGGAGCCCGGAGTCCTGGGAGCAGTTCTTC.

The genes are TRBV28 and TRBJ2-7, with TRBD1 matching over 8 bases. Germline CDR1 is MDHEN and CDR2 is SYDVKM. V shed 5 bases, J shed 3 bases, and the junction held 6 bases outside the gene matches. This CDR3 is 14 amino acids long. The CDR3 sequence is CASSPWDRNYEQYF. Here the CDR3 DNA reads TGTGCCAGCAGTCCCTGGGACAGGAACTACGAGCAGTACTTC.

V usage is TRBV7-6 and J usage is TRBJ2-7, with TRBD2 as a possible D gene (5 bases). The CDR3 length is 14 residues. From germline, CDR1 is SGHVS and CDR2 FNYEAQ. Trimming cost V 0 bases and J 3 bases, with 9 bases left between them. This chain's CDR3 is CASSLAARDYEQYF. The DNA of the CDR3 is TGTGCCAGCAGCTTAGCTGCACGGGACTACGAGCAGTACTTC.

DNA for the CDR3: TGTGCCAGCAGCTTGGGTCAATTCGGTCGCACTGAAGCTTTCTTT. Its translation: CASSLGQFGRTEAFF. V usage is TRBV11-2 and J usage is TRBJ1-1, with no clear D. The germline gives CDR1 SGHAT, CDR2 FQNNGV. CDR3 length: 15 amino acids. V lost 3 bases and J lost 4, with 15 bases in between.

Regarding this clone: Other DNA sequences from this sample encode an identical CDR3 as well. This sequence joins TRBV27 and TRBJ2-7; D perhaps matches TRBD1 (6 bases). The CDR3 is made up of 13 amino acids. Germline V gene data show CDR1 as MNHEY and CDR2 as SMNVEV (reference sequence). Trimming cost V 8 bases and J 1 base, with 12 bases left between them. The CDR3 DNA reads as TGTGCCAGCGGCAGAACAGGGTCCTACGAGCAGTACTTC. This sequence encodes CASGRTGSYEQYF.

The chain joins TRBV4-1 to TRBJ1-6; D unclear. Looked up from germline, CDR1 is MGHRA and CDR2 is YSYEKL. The length of the CDR3 is 15 residues. Trimming stripped 0 bases from V and 10 bases from J, with 13 bases between. CDR3: CASSQDHVAGSPLHF. Written as DNA, the CDR3 is TGCGCCAGCAGCCAAGATCATGTCGCGGGCTCACCCCTCCACTTT.